These 10 T cell receptor beta chains were sequenced from one sample in a study of a mutant IDH1 vaccine in newly diagnosed glioma. Measured with immunoSEQ multiplex PCR; TCRdb has only the in-frame clones, and not every one. The table lists under 65,000 clones, approximately 80% of them singletons, with nearly 20% in the top ten. As for time point: baseline, week 1 (first vaccination visit). Indicated treatment: pre-vaccination baseline after standard-of-care therapy. Sequencing used PBMCs, obtained from a glioma patient treated with radiotherapy, temozolomide or both. These receptors all come from a man aged 18 to 30 with glioma.

The chain has TRBV6-5 and TRBJ2-7; no clear D. Per germline, CDR1 MNHEY and CDR2 SVGAGI. The V end was cut by 5 bases, the J end by 3 bases, with 14 bases between. The CDR3 is 14 residues long. CDR3 DNA: TGTGCCAGCAGTACTCCTCTAGGGAACTACGAGCAGTACTTC. Its translation is CASSTPLGNYEQYF.

V is TRBV27 and J is TRBJ1-2; no reliable D call. The CDR3 spans 16 residues. Germline V gene lookup returns CDR1 MNHEY and CDR2 SMNVEV (reference sequence). Trimming cost V 5 bases and J 0 bases, with 16 bases left between them. The CDR3 reads CASSKGPEKANYGYTF. The DNA of the CDR3 is TGTGCCAGCAGTAAAGGCCCGGAGAAAGCTAACTATGGCTACACCTTC.

The rearrangement uses TRBV6-6 and TRBJ2-7; 8 bases are shared with TRBD1. V lost 6 bases and J lost 2; bases outside the gene matches: 12. This CDR3 region has 16 residues. Germline V gene lookup returns CDR1 MNHNY and CDR2 SVGAGI (reference sequence). The CDR3 region is CASRRTTGEPPYEQYF. CDR3 in DNA: TGTGCCAGCAGACGCACGACAGGGGAACCCCCCTACGAGCAGTACTTC.

This clone was recorded once. The V and J genes are TRBV25-1 and TRBJ1-3; 7 bases match TRBD1. Germline assignment: CDR1 MGHDK and CDR2 SYGVNS. The CDR3 is 13 amino acids. The J segment lost 3 bases and the V segment lost 7 bases, leaving 3 bases of the junction unmatched. The CDR3 coding sequence is TGTGCCAGCAACAACAGGGGTGGAAACACCATATATTTT. It is translated as CASNNRGGNTIYF.

CDR3: CASSLGLDRVSGLEQYF. The CDR3 nucleotides read TGCGCCAGCAGCTTGGGACTGGACAGGGTGAGTGGCCTCGAGCAGTACTTC. The chain links TRBV5-1 to TRBJ2-7, with TRBD1 matching 8 bases. The V segment lost 0 bases and the J segment 6 bases; nucleotides outside the gene matches: 14. Germline V CDR1 and CDR2: SGHRS, YFSETQ. The CDR3 length is 17 residues.

V usage is TRBV6-5 and J usage is TRBJ2-3; the match to TRBD2 covers 9 bases. CDR1 is MNHEY, CDR2 SVGAGI, per germline. There are 15 residues in the CDR3. V lost 6 bases to trimming and J lost 4 bases; unmatched junction nucleotides: 8. The CDR3 here is CASSRTGTSSDTQYF. The CDR3 DNA sequence: TGTGCCAGCAGCAGAACCGGGACTAGCTCAGATACGCAGTATTTT.

The V call is TRBV4-3, the J call TRBJ2-3; D uncertain. V lost 1 base to trimming and J lost 5 bases, with 7 bases between them. The CDR3 loop spans 13 amino acids. Looked up from germline, CDR1 is LGHNA and CDR2 is YSLEER. The chain's CDR3 is CASSQVGRDTQYF. Written as DNA, the CDR3 is TGCGCCAGCAGCCAAGTAGGGCGAGATACGCAGTATTTT.

This rearrangement joins TRBV5-4 to TRBJ2-3; D unresolved. Trimming pared 1 base from V and 6 bases from J, leaving 12 bases between. The CDR3 is 14 residues long. Germline V CDR1 and CDR2: SGHNT, YYREEE (reference sequence). DNA for the CDR3: TGTGCCAGCAGCTTGTGGAGTAGTTTGGATACGCAGTATTTT. The encoded protein is CASSLWSSLDTQYF.

This sequence joins TRBV6-4 and TRBJ1-1; the D gene is possibly TRBD1 (5 bases). Between the trimmed V and J ends, which lost 3 bases and 1 base, there was a span of 15 bases. The CDR3 runs 16 residues. Germline values: CDR1 MRHNA, CDR2 SNTAGT. In DNA, the CDR3 is TGTGCCAGCAGTGAGAGTAGAGAAACAGGGAACACTGAAGCTTTCTTT. Translated: CASSESRETGNTEAFF.

This clone was detected only a few times. The chain joins TRBV7-2 to TRBJ1-5; D unclear. V lost 5 bases to trimming and J lost 5 bases, with 10 bases between them. Germline CDR1 SGHTA, CDR2 FQGNSA. This CDR3 spans 13 amino acids. CDR3 loop: CASSQTQHQPQHF. In nucleotides, the CDR3 is TGTGCCAGCAGCCAGACCCAACATCAGCCCCAGCATTTT.